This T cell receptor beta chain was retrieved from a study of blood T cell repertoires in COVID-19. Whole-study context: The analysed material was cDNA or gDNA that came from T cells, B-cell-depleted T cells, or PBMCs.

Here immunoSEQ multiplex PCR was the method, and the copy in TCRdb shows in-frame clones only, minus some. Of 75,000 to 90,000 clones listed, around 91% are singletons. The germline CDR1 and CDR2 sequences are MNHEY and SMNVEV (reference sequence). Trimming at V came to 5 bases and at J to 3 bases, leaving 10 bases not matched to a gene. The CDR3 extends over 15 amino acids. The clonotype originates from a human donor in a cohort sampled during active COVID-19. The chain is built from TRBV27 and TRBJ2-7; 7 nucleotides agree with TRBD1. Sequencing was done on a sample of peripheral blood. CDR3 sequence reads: CASSKTGFIGYEQYF. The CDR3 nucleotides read TGTGCCAGCAGTAAGACAGGGTTTATTGGCTACGAGCAGTACTTC.